The 7 T cell receptor beta chains presented below share a single source sample, sequenced in a study of cytomegalovirus exposure and HLA in healthy donors. 60 Vbeta and 13 Jbeta primers were used in PCR. The repertoire was sequenced with immunoSEQ multiplex PCR; TCRdb's copy has only in-frame clones and lacks some. The sample yields roughly 170,000 clones, about 80% seen once. Sequencing input: PBMCs. The receptors stem from a boy aged 5 to 17 in good health and CMV-seronegative.

The rearrangement joins TRBV6-6 to TRBJ1-3; 7 bases are a match to TRBD1. This CDR3 is built from 16 residues. Germline-derived CDR1 and CDR2 are MNHNY and SVGAGI (reference sequence). With V trimmed by 6 bases and J by 8 bases, 16 bases remained unmatched. CDR3 loop: CASRPIKTGRVDTIYF. CDR3 sequence (DNA): TGTGCCAGCAGGCCAATTAAGACAGGGAGAGTAGACACCATATATTTT.

The rearrangement links TRBV27 to TRBJ2-5; D call uncertain. The better agreement between TRBJ2-7 and the DNA end casts doubt on the J call. The germline gives CDR1 MNHEY, CDR2 SMNVEV (reference sequence). The CDR3 runs to 12 residues. DNA for the CDR3: TGTGCCAGCAGTCCGAACTCCTACGAGCAGTACTTC. It is translated as CASSPNSYEQYF.

The chain is built from TRBV10-3 and TRBJ1-2, with D perhaps TRBD1 (5 bases). Trimming took 5 bases from V and 3 from J, leaving 22 bases between them. CDR3 size: 17 residues. The germline CDR1 and CDR2 sequences are ENHRY and SYGVKD. CDR3 bases: TGTGCCATCAGTACCTTTCGGGGGTCCACGAGGGACTATGGCTACACCTTC. Its translation is CAISTFRGSTRDYGYTF.

V gene TRBV2 combines with J gene TRBJ2-2, with D possibly being TRBD1 (5 bases). The CDR3 has 14 residues. The V end was cut by 3 bases, the J end by 5 bases, with 10 bases between. The V gene's germline CDR1 is SNHLY and CDR2 FYNNEI. The chain's CDR3 is CASSEERGTGELFF. Written as DNA, the CDR3 is TGTGCCAGCAGTGAGGAAAGGGGTACCGGGGAGCTGTTTTTT.

This clone was observed once. J is TRBJ2-6 and V is TRBV6-5, with no clear D. Per the germline V gene, CDR1 is MNHEY and CDR2 is SVGAGI. The CDR3 loop spans 15 amino acids. Between the trimmed V and J ends, which lost 2 bases and 2 bases, there was a span of 7 bases. CDR3 in amino acids: CASSYTRAGANVLTF. DNA of the CDR3: TGTGCCAGCAGTTACACTCGCGCTGGGGCCAACGTCCTGACTTTC.

Concerning this clone: One end of the junction fails to match germline, which may point to a read error. J is TRBJ2-7 and V is TRBV7-9; 9 bases match TRBD1. This CDR3 is built from 15 residues. Germline values: CDR1 SEHNR, CDR2 FQNEAQ (reference sequence). In DNA, the CDR3 is TGTTCCAGCGGGTTGGGGACAGGGTATTACTACGAGCAGTACTTC. Translation gives CSSGLGTGYYYEQYF.

This clone was seen just once. The V and J genes are TRBV30 and TRBJ2-1; 7 bases map to TRBD1. Losses at the gene ends were 6 bases for V and 8 bases for J; bases not matched to a gene: 16. This CDR3 has 15 residues. Germline-derived CDR1 and CDR2 are GTSNPN and SVGIG (reference sequence). The CDR3 is CACLPGQYSGDEQFF. The CDR3 region has the DNA TGTGCCTGCTTACCGGGACAGTACTCGGGCGATGAGCAGTTCTTC.